This entry lists 15 T cell receptor beta chains sequenced from one sample in a study of ipilimumab plus nivolumab after autologous stem cell transplantation (dated by TCRdb to about 2021). The library was produced with the immunoSEQ multiplex PCR assay. This immuneACCESS table, as held by TCRdb, lists in-frame sequences with V and J called but not all clones. Of the missing ones, under half trace to an unresolved V gene in checked studies; the others have no known cause. The sample contains fewer than 15,000 clones, approximately 73% of them found a single time. Jointly, the top ten make up more than 15% of the sample. The specimen comprised PBMCs, sampled in a trial of ipilimumab plus nivolumab as post-transplant consolidation. The receptors were sampled from a male donor with diffuse large B-cell lymphoma.

The J gene is TRBJ2-5, the V gene TRBV5-4, with D perhaps TRBD1 or TRBD2 (5 bases each). The CDR3 has 15 residues. The ends were cut back, 0 bases at V and 3 bases at J, with 12 bases in the middle. Germline CDR1 reads SGHNT; CDR2 reads YYREEE (reference sequence). The CDR3 protein is CASSLAPGLEETQYF. As DNA, the CDR3 is TGTGCCAGCAGCTTGGCCCCGGGGCTCGAAGAGACCCAGTACTTC.

V is TRBV19 and J is TRBJ2-7; D uncertain. The CDR3 extends over 13 amino acids. Looked up from germline, CDR1 is LNHDA and CDR2 is SQIVND (reference sequence). The V end lost 0 bases, the J end lost 6 bases, and 9 bases lay between the germline ends. The CDR3 protein is CASSIELTSEQYF. CDR3 in DNA: TGTGCCAGTAGTATAGAACTCACGAGCGAGCAGTACTTC.

This clone occurred once. DNA of the CDR3: TGTGCCAGTAGTCGTGGACGGGTCAACACAGATACGCAGTATTTT. Translation gives CASSRGRVNTDTQYF. The chain combines TRBV19 with TRBJ2-3; D is ambiguous. The V gene's germline CDR1 is LNHDA and CDR2 SQIVND (reference sequence). The CDR3 has 15 amino acids. V was shortened by 5 bases and J by 2 bases, with 14 bases between the two germline ends.

The chain joins TRBV7-2 to TRBJ2-2; 7 nucleotides match TRBD2. Trimming at V came to 7 bases and at J to 7 bases, leaving 18 bases not matched to a gene. The germline CDR1 and CDR2 sequences are SGHTA and FQGNSA. This CDR3 is built from 17 residues. The CDR3 sequence: CASIPDGREYRGGELFF. The CDR3 DNA is TGTGCCAGCATCCCAGATGGGCGGGAGTATCGAGGCGGGGAGCTGTTTTTT.

Concerning this clone: The junction shows a germline mismatch at one end, possibly a read error. The V gene is TRBV7-8, the J gene TRBJ1-2, with TRBD1 as a possible D gene (6 bases). CDR1 and CDR2 (germline): SGHVS, FQNEAQ. The CDR3 is 14 residues long. The CDR3 DNA reads as TGTGCCAGCAGATTAGGAGGACAGAACTATGGCTACACCTTC. Residues: CASRLGGQNYGYTF.

The rearrangement links TRBV19 to TRBJ1-2; D unclear. Per germline, CDR1 LNHDA and CDR2 SQIVND (reference sequence). The CDR3 has 13 residues. Trimming shortened V by 1 base and J by 5 bases, and 8 bases separated the two germline ends. The CDR3 reads CASSIGTEYGYTF. The CDR3 nucleotides read TGTGCCAGTAGTATAGGGACGGAATATGGCTACACCTTC.

The chain couples TRBV10-3 to TRBJ1-1; D gene unclear. CDR1 is ENHRY and CDR2 is SYGVKD in the germline V gene. CDR3 size: 12 residues. V was trimmed by 7 bases and J by 1 base, leaving 7 bases between them. CDR3 nucleotide sequence: TGTGCCATCAAGGGCCCGAACACTGAAGCTTTCTTT. Translation: CAIKGPNTEAFF.

This clone has a handful of counts. The chain has TRBV10-2 and TRBJ1-4; tentative D call: TRBD1 (5 bases). The CDR3 consists of 13 residues. V was pared by 6 bases and J by 3 bases, with 8 bases between. Germline V gene sequence: CDR1 WSHSY, CDR2 SAAADI. The CDR3 is CASRPQANEKLFF. The CDR3 bases are TGCGCCAGCAGGCCACAGGCTAATGAAAAACTGTTTTTT.

On this clone itself: A much bigger clone sits one base away, suggesting this may be a read error. The same CDR3 also results from other DNA sequences found in this sample. The chain employs TRBV15 and TRBJ1-5; 7 nucleotides line up with TRBD1. Looked up from germline, CDR1 is LNHNV and CDR2 is YYDKDF (reference sequence). The CDR3 runs 17 residues. V shed 3 bases, J shed 2 bases, and the junction held 10 bases outside the gene matches. CDR3 sequence (DNA): TGTGCCACCAGCAGGGGGCAGGGGGGTTCGGGCAATCAGCCCCAGCATTTT. Translating it yields CATSRGQGGSGNQPQHF. The full variable domain, with the rest looked up from reference TRBV15 and TRBJ1-5, is DAMVIQNPRYQVTQFGKPVTLSCSQTLNHNVMYWYQQKSSQAPKLLFHYYDKDFNNEADTPDNFQSRRPNTSFCFLDIRSPGLGDTAMYLCATSRGQGGSGNQPQHFGDGTRLSIL.

V gene TRBV6-4 combines with J gene TRBJ2-3, with D unresolved. Trimming took off 1 base at V and 3 bases at J, with 2 bases between the two ends. The CDR3 runs 12 residues. Germline values: CDR1 MRHNA, CDR2 SNTAGT. DNA of the CDR3: TGTGCCAGCAGTGACTTAACAGATACGCAGTATTTT. It encodes CASSDLTDTQYF.

This clone has just a few counts. V gene TRBV18 combines with J gene TRBJ2-7, with D possibly matching TRBD1 (5 bases). CDR1 and CDR2 from the germline V gene are KGHSH and LQKENI. The CDR3 length is 13 residues. V was shortened by 2 bases and J by 4 bases, with 9 bases between the two germline ends. Written as DNA, the CDR3 is TGTGCCAGCTCACCAATTGCAGGGTACGAGCAGTACTTC. As protein: CASSPIAGYEQYF.

The chain has TRBV7-9 and TRBJ2-1; a weak D match, TRBD2 (5 bases). V lost 2 bases to trimming and J lost 5 bases, with 13 bases between them. The CDR3 loop spans 15 amino acids. The V gene's germline CDR1 is SEHNR and CDR2 FQNEAQ (reference sequence). The CDR3 sequence is CASSLRRRTHNEQFF. Written as DNA, the CDR3 is TGTGCCAGCAGCTTACGTCGGAGGACCCACAATGAGCAGTTCTTC.

The gene calls are TRBV11-2 and TRBJ1-4; D is ambiguous. Looked up from germline, CDR1 is SGHAT and CDR2 is FQNNGV. The CDR3 totals 15 residues. The germline V and J ends were trimmed by 1 base and 2 bases, with 8 bases remaining between them. The CDR3 reads CASSLVPVTNEKLFF. The CDR3, as DNA: TGTGCCAGCAGCTTAGTTCCAGTCACTAATGAAAAACTGTTTTTT.

The rearrangement uses TRBV7-9 and TRBJ1-4, with D perhaps matching TRBD1 (5 bases). Trimming stripped 5 bases from V and 2 bases from J, with 18 bases between. The CDR3 sequence is 17 residues long. The germline CDR1 and CDR2 sequences are SEHNR and FQNEAQ (reference sequence). The CDR3 region has the DNA TGTGCCAGCAGCGGTCGGGACCCCAATGGGACTAATGAAAAACTGTTTTTT. It specifies CASSGRDPNGTNEKLFF.

The chain is built from TRBV29-1 and TRBJ1-1; tentatively, D is TRBD1 (6 bases). Trimming stripped 5 bases from V and 5 bases from J, with 18 bases between. Germline V CDR1 and CDR2: SQVTM, ANQGSEA. The CDR3 is 14 amino acids. The chain's CDR3 is CSVRGGAALTEAFF. The CDR3 bases are TGCAGCGTTAGGGGGGGCGCGGCTTTGACTGAAGCTTTCTTT.